The clone carrying this TCR beta chain was seen more than once but under ten times. Its target is unknown. The sample originates from a study of blood T cells in healthy people across ages. PCR was performed a second time for 7 to 11 cycles using a sample-barcoded 5' primer and a J-beta primer mix. A single record per CDR3 protein comes from TCRdb applying MiXCR to the 5' RACE reads. The profile shows about 620,000 distinct CDR3 sequences, 52% of them singletons. Germline lookup yields CDR1 SGHRS and CDR2 YFSETQ. This CDR3 contains 13 residues. With 4 bases removed from V and 2 bases from J, the gap between germline ends came to 10 bases. Study-wide findings and caveats: Researchers report that TCR beta diversity correlated strongly with naive T cell percentage.

The sequence was obtained from a woman aged 80 or older in good health. The sequencing sample was made of blood. V is TRBV5-1 and J is TRBJ2-7; D is possibly TRBD1 (5 bases). CDR3 residues: CASSIDRAYEQYF. Written as DNA, the CDR3 is TGCGCCAGCAGCATCGACAGAGCCTACGAGCAGTACTTC.